Following are 18 T cell receptor beta chains from one sample sequenced in a study of cytomegalovirus exposure and HLA in healthy donors. The PCR had 60 Vbeta and 13 Jbeta primers. Clones were read by immunoSEQ multiplex PCR, and TCRdb kept only the in-frame ones, dropping some. This table holds 100,000 to 150,000 clones, about 80% found once. Sequences were obtained from PBMCs. The receptor set was obtained from a young man in good health and CMV-seropositive.

The chain employs TRBV27 and TRBJ2-5, with TRBD2 identical over 8 bases. The length of the CDR3 is 15 residues. The junction had 5 bases not matched to a gene; V was cut back by 0 bases and J by 5 bases. Looked up from germline, CDR1 is MNHEY and CDR2 is SMNVEV (reference sequence). The chain's CDR3 is CASSLSGLVWETQYF. Here the CDR3 DNA reads TGTGCCAGCAGTTTATCGGGACTAGTTTGGGAGACCCAGTACTTC.

V usage is TRBV7-6 and J usage is TRBJ1-2, with a possible D match to TRBD1 (5 bases). The germline V gene has CDR1 SGHVS and CDR2 FNYEAQ. V was pared by 7 bases and J by 2 bases, with 11 bases between. The CDR3 contains 13 residues. Here the CDR3 reads CASTGGRNYGYTF. The CDR3 nucleotides read TGTGCCAGCACGGGGGGACGAAACTATGGCTACACCTTC.

This chain joins TRBV4-3 and TRBJ2-1; 11 positions agree with TRBD2. The V segment lost 2 bases and the J segment 0 bases; nucleotides outside the gene matches: 3. The V gene's germline CDR1 is LGHNA and CDR2 YSLEER. The CDR3 is made up of 17 amino acids. The CDR3 region has the DNA TGCGCCAGCAGCCAACCTAGCGGGAGGCACTCCTACAATGAGCAGTTCTTC. It translates to CASSQPSGRHSYNEQFF.

CDR3 DNA: TGTGCCAGCAGCTCCCTCGACAGAAACCAAGAGACCCAGTACTTC. It is translated as CASSSLDRNQETQYF. The chain combines TRBV5-4 with TRBJ2-5, with D possibly TRBD1 on 5 matching bases. CDR1 and CDR2 from the germline V gene are SGHNT and YYREEE (reference sequence). The CDR3 is made up of 15 amino acids. V lost 3 bases and J 0 bases, leaving 12 bases between the germline ends.

The chain uses TRBV9 and TRBJ1-5, with a possible D match to TRBD1 (6 bases). Germline V gene data show CDR1 as SGDLS and CDR2 as YYNGEE. The CDR3 length is 16 residues. The V and J ends lost 3 bases and 4 bases respectively, with 17 bases between them. The CDR3 sequence: CASSDSPDRLNQPQHF. The CDR3 nucleotides read TGTGCCAGCAGCGACTCCCCCGACAGGCTTAATCAGCCCCAGCATTTT.

V gene TRBV30 combines with J gene TRBJ2-7, with 10 bases lining up with TRBD2. V lost 0 bases, J lost 3 bases, and 14 bases stayed unmatched. The CDR3 loop spans 18 amino acids. Germline CDR1 reads GTSNPN; CDR2 reads SVGIG (reference sequence). For the CDR3, the DNA is TGTGCCTGGAGTGTCCCAGGAGCGGGAGGGTCCCTGATCTACGAGCAGTACTTC. Amino acid sequence: CAWSVPGAGGSLIYEQYF.

The rearrangement joins TRBV7-8 to TRBJ1-3, with no clear D. V shed 6 bases and J shed 0 bases, with 9 bases lying between them. This CDR3 has 14 residues. Germline V gives CDR1 SGHVS, CDR2 FQNEAQ. The CDR3 reads CASRTTLSGNTIYF. The CDR3 coding sequence is TGTGCCAGCAGGACAACCCTCTCTGGAAACACCATATATTTT.

This clone was seen only once. The rearrangement joins TRBV6-1 to TRBJ2-3; TRBD1 matches 10 bases. Germline V gene data show CDR1 as MNHNS and CDR2 as SASEGT. With 5 bases clipped from V and 4 bases from J, the junction kept 6 bases outside the gene matches. This CDR3 is 15 amino acids long. The DNA of the CDR3 is TGTGCCAGCAGTAGGACAGGGGGATTGGCAGATACGCAGTATTTT. Amino acid sequence: CASSRTGGLADTQYF.

The chain links TRBV30 to TRBJ1-1; D is undetermined. Germline values: CDR1 GTSNPN, CDR2 SVGIG (reference sequence). The CDR3 is made up of 12 amino acids. V lost 5 bases and J 4 bases, leaving 11 bases between the germline ends. The CDR3 sequence is CAWLATATEAFF. CDR3 nucleotides: TGTGCCTGGTTAGCTACGGCCACTGAAGCTTTCTTT.

This clone was detected a few times. V is TRBV4-3 and J is TRBJ1-2, with D tentatively TRBD1 (5 bases). Trimming stripped 0 bases from V and 5 bases from J, with 13 bases between. Germline CDR1 LGHNA, CDR2 YSLEER. This CDR3 has 15 residues. The CDR3: CASSQDSAGRYGYTF. For the CDR3, the DNA is TGCGCCAGCAGCCAAGATTCGGCAGGGCGGTATGGCTACACCTTC.

The chain recombines TRBV7-9 with TRBJ2-7; TRBD2 agrees at 9 bases. Germline V gene data show CDR1 as SEHNR and CDR2 as FQNEAQ (reference sequence). The CDR3 extends over 15 amino acids. V shed 3 bases, J shed 7 bases, and the junction held 10 bases outside the gene matches. The CDR3 sequence: CASSFGAGGPEEQYF. CDR3 nucleotide sequence: TGTGCCAGCAGCTTTGGGGCGGGAGGGCCTGAGGAGCAGTACTTC.

The chain joins TRBV6-1 to TRBJ2-7; 10 positions match TRBD1. Germline CDR1 and CDR2: MNHNS and SASEGT. J lost 2 bases, V lost 4 bases, and 5 bases had no gene match. The CDR3 is 15 amino acids. CDR3 nucleotides: TGTGCCAGCAGTGTAATCGGGACAGGGGCCTACGAGCAGTACTTC. This translates into CASSVIGTGAYEQYF.

This rearrangement joins TRBV28 to TRBJ2-3; 8 nucleotides align to TRBD2. Germline loops: CDR1 MDHEN, CDR2 SYDVKM. The CDR3 extends over 15 amino acids. V was clipped by 2 bases and J by 3 bases; unmatched bases: 4. CDR3 amino acids: CASSLASSGTDTQYF. The CDR3 coding sequence is TGTGCCAGCAGTTTAGCGTCTAGCGGGACAGATACGCAGTATTTT.

The chain uses TRBV27 and TRBJ2-1, with 11 bases lining up with TRBD1. Germline trimming cut 5 bases from V and 8 bases from J; bases unmatched to any gene: 8. The CDR3 contains 15 residues. Germline-derived CDR1 and CDR2 are MNHEY and SMNVEV (reference sequence). The CDR3 nucleotides read TGTGCCAGCAGTGTGGACAGGGGGCATCGTTATGAGCAGTTCTTC. Protein sequence: CASSVDRGHRYEQFF.

This clone showed up just once. The chain uses TRBV9 and TRBJ1-1; D is unresolved. Trimming pared 3 bases from V and 5 bases from J, leaving 8 bases between. This CDR3 has 12 amino acids. CDR1 and CDR2 (germline): SGDLS, YYNGEE. The CDR3 loop is CASSARETEAFF. As DNA, the CDR3 is TGTGCCAGCAGCGCCCGCGAGACTGAAGCTTTCTTT.

V gene TRBV23-1 combines with J gene TRBJ1-1; D remains ambiguous. TRBV23-1 is classed as an ORF, of uncertain function. This CDR3 contains 13 residues. Trimming shortened V by 2 bases and J by 6 bases, and 10 bases separated the two germline ends. The DNA for the CDR3 is TGCGCCAGCAGTCAAATACAGTTTGCTGAAGCTTTCTTT. Protein sequence: CASSQIQFAEAFF.

V gene TRBV4-3 combines with J gene TRBJ2-3, with a weak D call TRBD2 (6 bases). Germline CDR1 and CDR2: LGHNA and YSLEER. The CDR3 is made up of 17 amino acids. V shed 0 bases and J shed 1 base, with 14 bases lying between them. The chain's CDR3 is CASSQDRPSARTDTQYF. CDR3 DNA: TGCGCCAGCAGCCAAGATAGGCCTAGCGCCCGCACAGATACGCAGTATTTT.

This clone appeared once. This chain joins TRBV4-1 and TRBJ2-1, with TRBD1 matching 7 bases. J gave up 9 bases and V 4 bases, and 18 bases lay outside the gene matches. CDR1 MGHRA and CDR2 YSYEKL come from the germline V gene. The CDR3 sequence is 17 residues long. The CDR3 sequence is CASSPLRAGGTAGEQFF. CDR3 DNA sequence: TGCGCCAGCAGCCCCCTTCGGGCAGGGGGAACTGCAGGTGAGCAGTTCTTC.